This T cell receptor (beta chain) was recovered during a study of OX40 agonist ivuxolimab in advanced cancers. Study-wide background: Patients receiving dose escalation had hepatocellular carcinoma, melanoma, renal cell or head and neck cancer. Age averaged around 60 years (range about 23 to 85), and approximately 80% were male. Therapy given before enrollment (anti-PD-1, anti-PD-L1 or anti-CTLA-4) was allowed, and under 45% had some.

Sequenced by immunoSEQ multiplex PCR; TCRdb stores in-frame clones only, minus some. In the table there are 15,000 to 25,000 clones, under 85% of which are singletons. This CDR3 has 12 residues. The germline V gene has CDR1 SEHNR and CDR2 FQNEAQ (reference sequence). The V end was cut by 2 bases, the J end by 6 bases, with 5 bases between. This clonotype was obtained from an adult with an advanced solid tumor such as melanoma, head and neck, liver or kidney cancer. The chain is built from TRBV7-9 and TRBJ2-1, with D unresolved. The sample in question was CD4+ or CD8+ T cells sorted from blood, obtained in a trial of the OX40 agonist ivuxolimab. CDR3 loop: CASSLWSNEQFF. The CDR3 DNA reads TGTGCCAGCAGCTTATGGAGCAATGAGCAGTTCTTC.